These 20 T cell receptor beta chains were all obtained from the same sample, sequenced in a study of beta chain features in type 1 diabetes. No antigen has been identified for these receptors. General study points: Patients with Type 1 diabetes showed moderately but significantly shorter TCRB CDR3s in all four CD4+ subsets.

Expressed TCRB transcripts got sequenced, as all isolated RNA was reverse transcribed. The method was immunoSEQ multiplex PCR; TCRdb's version includes in-frame clones alone and lacks a portion of them. The profile covers 680,000 or so clones, with around an eighth appearing a single time and less than 0.025% taken by the ten largest. Sequencing was performed on naive CD4+ T cells from blood. These receptors were taken from a man younger than 35 with type 1 diabetes.

V usage is TRBV5-1 and J usage is TRBJ1-1; 8 bases align to TRBD1. Trimming removed 3 bases from V and 1 base from J; junction bases left unmatched: 2. Germline CDR1 reads SGHRS; CDR2 reads YFSETQ. The CDR3 has 14 residues. Here the CDR3 DNA reads TGCGCCAGCAGCTCCGGGACAGGGAACACTGAAGCTTTCTTT. It specifies CASSSGTGNTEAFF.

This clone was counted only a few times. The gene calls are TRBV19 and TRBJ1-2; tentative D call: TRBD1 (6 bases). CDR3 length equals 15 residues. Per germline, CDR1 LNHDA and CDR2 SQIVND (reference sequence). Trimming removed 7 bases from V and 4 bases from J, with 19 bases in between. In DNA form, the CDR3 reads TGTGCCAGTAACCCTGAGGAGGGGGGCGGCTATGGCTACACCTTC. The encoded protein is CASNPEEGGGYGYTF.

This clone was picked up a small number of times. The rearrangement uses TRBV7-6 and TRBJ2-5, with TRBD2 matching over 8 bases. The length of the CDR3 is 14 residues. CDR1 SGHVS and CDR2 FNYEAQ come from the germline V gene. V dropped 1 base and J dropped 4; count of bases not matched to a gene: 2. The CDR3 DNA reads TGTGCCAGCAGCTTAGACCGGGGGGGAGAGACCCAGTACTTC. This encodes CASSLDRGGETQYF.

This clone came up a few times. V gene TRBV10-3 combines with J gene TRBJ1-3, with D perhaps TRBD1 (5 bases). Germline loops: CDR1 ENHRY, CDR2 SYGVKD. The CDR3 extends over 17 amino acids. V lost 2 bases and J 4 bases, leaving 18 bases between the germline ends. The DNA of the CDR3 is TGTGCCATCAGTGAGCCCCTTCCAGGGCAGGGAGGAAACACCATATATTTT. Translating it yields CAISEPLPGQGGNTIYF.

A remark on this clone: Other DNA sequences in the same sample also yield this CDR3. The rearrangement uses TRBV30 and TRBJ2-1; the match to TRBD1 covers 7 bases. The CDR3 is made up of 13 amino acids. The germline gives CDR1 GTSNPN, CDR2 SVGIG (reference sequence). V lost 2 bases to trimming and J lost 9 bases; unmatched junction nucleotides: 7. The CDR3 DNA follows: TGTGCCTGGAGTCAGACAGGGTTCGGTGAGCAGTTCTTC. This sequence encodes CAWSQTGFGEQFF.

This clone was seen a handful of times. This chain uses TRBV7-2 with TRBJ1-3; no definite D call. The length of the CDR3 is 15 residues. V lost 2 bases and J 0 bases, leaving 8 bases between the germline ends. Germline-derived CDR1 and CDR2 are SGHTA and FQGNSA. In DNA, the CDR3 is TGTGCCAGCAGCTTATCCTGGCACTCTGGAAACACCATATATTTT. Amino acids: CASSLSWHSGNTIYF. Full variable domain (remainder filled in from reference TRBV7-2 and TRBJ1-3): GAGVSQSPSNKVTEKGKDVELRCDPISGHTALYWYRQSLGQGLEFLIYFQGNSAPDKSGLPSDRFSAERTGGSVSTLTIQRTQQEDSAVYLCASSLSWHSGNTIYFGEGSWLTVV.

The rearrangement links TRBV7-9 to TRBJ2-5; no clear D. V was clipped by 3 bases and J by 3 bases, with 14 bases between them. The CDR3 has 15 amino acids. The germline gives CDR1 SEHNR, CDR2 FQNEAQ (reference sequence). CDR3 protein: CASSFVPGGKETQYF. In DNA, the CDR3 is TGTGCCAGCAGCTTCGTCCCAGGCGGAAAAGAGACCCAGTACTTC. Using reference TRBV7-9 and TRBJ2-5 for the parts outside the CDR3, the full variable domain is DTGVSQNPRHKITKRGQNVTFRCDPISEHNRLYWYRQTLGQGPEFLTYFQNEAQLEKSRLLSDRFSAERPKGSFSTLEIQRTEQGDSAMYLCASSFVPGGKETQYFGPGTRLLVL.

The rearrangement links TRBV9 to TRBJ1-1; no definite D call. Germline CDR1 is SGDLS and CDR2 is YYNGEE. The CDR3 covers 16 residues. Trimming stripped 0 bases from V and 1 base from J, with 13 bases between. The CDR3 DNA sequence: TGTGCCAGCAGCGTAGGGTCGTCGAGGAAGAACACTGAAGCTTTCTTT. Encoded protein: CASSVGSSRKNTEAFF.

The chain uses TRBV29-1 and TRBJ2-5; perhaps TRBD1 as D (7 bases). The CDR3 spans 12 residues. V dropped 7 bases and J dropped 2 bases, with 11 bases sitting between them. From germline, CDR1 is SQVTM and CDR2 ANQGSEA. The CDR3 nucleotides are TGCAGCGGCGGGACAGCTCAAGAGACCCAGTACTTC. This sequence encodes CSGGTAQETQYF.

This clone was detected a few times. This chain uses TRBV4-1 with TRBJ2-5, with TRBD2 as a possible D gene (7 bases). Germline V lookup: CDR1 MGHRA, CDR2 YSYEKL. Trimming shortened V by 4 bases and J by 5 bases, and 23 bases separated the two germline ends. CDR3 size: 17 residues. The CDR3 bases are TGCGCCAGCAGCCGAGCGGGGACACAATCGAAACAGGAGACCCAGTACTTC. It codes for CASSRAGTQSKQETQYF.

J is TRBJ1-6 and V is TRBV18, with D perhaps TRBD1 (6 bases). The CDR3 extends over 15 amino acids. V was clipped by 1 base and J by 8 bases, with 12 bases between them. The V gene's germline CDR1 is KGHSH and CDR2 LQKENI. The DNA of the CDR3 is TGTGCCAGCTCACCACAGTCCAGGGGAGATTCACCCCTCCACTTT. As protein: CASSPQSRGDSPLHF. Full variable domain (rest looked up from reference TRBV18 and TRBJ1-6): NAGVMQNPRHLVRRRGQEARLRCSPMKGHSHVYWYRQLPEEGLKFMVYLQKENIIDESGMPKERFSAEFPKEGPSILRIQQVVRGDSAAYFCASSPQSRGDSPLHFGNGTRLTVT.

In this sample, this clone turned up once. This chain connects TRBV19 to TRBJ2-1, with a tentative D call TRBD1 (5 bases). Germline-derived CDR1 and CDR2 are LNHDA and SQIVND (reference sequence). This CDR3 has 17 residues. Trimming pared 3 bases from V and 0 bases from J, leaving 15 bases between. CDR3 loop: CASSIRGPLSSYNEQFF. The CDR3 nucleotides read TGTGCCAGTAGTATTAGGGGTCCCCTAAGCTCCTACAATGAGCAGTTCTTC.

The gene calls are TRBV10-3 and TRBJ1-1; 9 bases are a match to TRBD1. Trimming cost V 6 bases and J 5 bases; bases outside gene matches: 13. CDR1 is ENHRY, CDR2 SYGVKD, per germline. The length of the CDR3 is 16 residues. Here the CDR3 reads CAISDKPGTGMTEAFF. CDR3 coding DNA: TGTGCCATCAGCGATAAACCCGGGACAGGGATGACTGAAGCTTTCTTT.

This clone was found a few times. The gene calls are TRBV2 and TRBJ2-1; 10 bases align to TRBD2. The length of the CDR3 is 15 residues. V was pared by 6 bases and J by 10 bases, with 12 bases of the junction left unmatched. CDR1 and CDR2 (germline): SNHLY, FYNNEI. The CDR3 sequence is CASRPASGGRSEQFF. The CDR3 DNA reads TGTGCCAGCAGGCCTGCTAGCGGGGGCCGATCAGAGCAGTTCTTC.

The J gene is TRBJ2-1, the V gene TRBV9; a possible D gene is TRBD2 (5 bases). Germline V gene lookup returns CDR1 SGDLS and CDR2 YYNGEE. Trimming took off 0 bases at V and 8 bases at J, with 12 bases between the two ends. The CDR3 length is 14 residues. The chain's CDR3 is CASSVALAVHEQFF. Written as DNA, the CDR3 is TGTGCCAGCAGCGTAGCTCTAGCAGTCCATGAGCAGTTCTTC.

This clone showed up just a few times. The gene calls are TRBV5-1 and TRBJ2-5; the D is unclear. The CDR3 sequence is 13 residues long. Trimming took 3 bases from V and 3 from J, leaving 9 bases between them. CDR1 and CDR2 from the germline V gene are SGHRS and YFSETQ. CDR3 amino acids: CASSSTAKETQYF. In nucleotides, the CDR3 is TGCGCCAGCAGCTCCACTGCGAAAGAGACCCAGTACTTC.

This clone was recorded a few times. The genes are TRBV30 and TRBJ2-2; 7 bases align to TRBD1. CDR3 length: 15 residues. Germline CDR1 GTSNPN, CDR2 SVGIG (reference sequence). The junction had 7 bases not matched to a gene; V was cut back by 1 base and J by 5 bases. This CDR3 reads CAWSALLGQTGELFF. The CDR3 nucleotides read TGTGCCTGGAGTGCCCTACTGGGACAGACCGGGGAGCTGTTTTTT.

The chain links TRBV9 to TRBJ1-2; D is undetermined. The CDR3 runs to 13 residues. V lost 0 bases and J 2 bases, leaving 5 bases between the germline ends. Germline loops: CDR1 SGDLS, CDR2 YYNGEE. In nucleotides, the CDR3 is TGTGCCAGCAGCGTAGTTCAGAACTATGGCTACACCTTC. Its protein is CASSVVQNYGYTF.

The table lists this clone with a few counts. This sequence joins TRBV7-9 and TRBJ1-2; TRBD1 might be the D (6 bases). Looked up from germline, CDR1 is SEHNR and CDR2 is FQNEAQ (reference sequence). The V and J ends lost 1 base and 5 bases respectively, with 11 bases between them. CDR3 length: 14 amino acids. CDR3 loop: CASSLEGRGYGYTF. Here the CDR3 DNA reads TGTGCCAGCAGCTTAGAGGGAAGGGGGTATGGCTACACCTTC. Full variable domain (rest looked up from reference TRBV7-9 and TRBJ1-2): DTGVSQNPRHKITKRGQNVTFRCDPISEHNRLYWYRQTLGQGPEFLTYFQNEAQLEKSRLLSDRFSAERPKGSFSTLEIQRTEQGDSAMYLCASSLEGRGYGYTFGSGTRLTVV.

The CDR3 DNA is TGTGCCAGCAGCGAAGGGACAGGGGGAAACACCATATATTTT. This gives the protein CASSEGTGGNTIYF. The genes are TRBV9 and TRBJ1-3, with 9 positions matching TRBD1. Germline V gene lookup returns CDR1 SGDLS and CDR2 YYNGEE. The V segment lost 3 bases and the J segment 4 bases; nucleotides outside the gene matches: 2. CDR3 length equals 14 residues.